This T cell receptor (beta chain) was captured in a study of cytotoxic CD8 clonotypes in ibrutinib-treated CLL. Study summary: Within the patient group, roughly 11 were relapsed/refractory and some 15 treatment-naive, and 17 were IGHV unmutated. Whole-study results and caveats: Public clonotypes were uncommon and contracted or stayed stable on treatment.

On this clone itself: The antigen is unknown.

Data came from immunoSEQ multiplex PCR; TCRdb stores just in-frame clones and leaves some out. The table shows some 200,000 clones, with 70% to 75% occurring only once. The CDR3 spans 13 residues. Trimming removed 7 bases from V and 4 bases from J; junction bases left unmatched: 3. The germline CDR1 and CDR2 sequences are ENHRY and SYGVKD. The receptor was derived from a human donor with chronic lymphocytic leukemia. This chain connects TRBV10-3 to TRBJ1-5; 8 positions match TRBD1. Here the sequenced sample was PBMCs, taken after 12 months of ibrutinib treatment. DNA for the CDR3: TGTGCCATCAAGGGACAGGAAAATCAGCCCCAGCATTTT. Amino acids: CAIKGQENQPQHF.